Listed below are T cell receptor beta chains from one sample, sequenced in a study of cytomegalovirus exposure and HLA in healthy donors. Assay used: immunoSEQ multiplex PCR; TCRdb lists only in-frame clones, some missing. Of about 52,000 clones detected, roughly 50% appear once; the ten largest clones hold about 11%. The sequencing input was PBMCs. The receptors derive from a human donor in good health. Both conserved end residues are part of each CDR3. The D gene is left open where the match is weak. Expanded clones get a size class; other rows say once, few or many, or leave the size out.

TRBD2	NA	TRBV4-1	TRBJ2-2	TGCGCCAGCAGCCAGGGAGGGAGCAACACCGGGGAGCTGTTTTTT	CASSQGGSNTGELFF
TRBD2	NA	TRBV7-9	TRBJ2-1	TGTGCCAGCAGCAGGACTAGCGGGGGGAACAATGAGCAGTTCTTC	CASSRTSGGNNEQFF
NA	NA	TRBV5-4	TRBJ1-1	TGTGCCAGCAGCTTGGCCACAGGAATTAGTACTGAAGCTTTCTTT	CASSLATGISTEAFF
NA	NA	TRBV6-1	TRBJ1-5	TGTGCCAGCAGTGAAGGTTGGCAGGGCGTGGCCCAGCATTTT	CASSEGWQGVAQHF
NA	NA	TRBV7-3	TRBJ1-1	TGTGCCAGCAGCTCACAGGCAGGGAACACTGAAGCTTTCTTT	CASSSQAGNTEAFF
NA	NA	TRBV6-1	TRBJ1-4	TGTGCCAGCACTAAGCACCTTAATGAAAAACTGTTTTTT	CASTKHLNEKLFF
TRBD1	NA	TRBV9	TRBJ2-1	TGTGCCAGCAGCGTAGGGACAGGGGTCAATGAGCAGTTCTTC	CASSVGTGVNEQFF
NA	NA	TRBV7-2	TRBJ2-5	TGTGCCAGCAGCTTAGTGAGCAGGGTGCGGGGACGGTTTGAGGAGACCCAGTACTTC	CASSLVSRVRGRFEETQYF
TRBD1	NA	TRBV5-1	TRBJ1-5	TGCGCCAGCAGCCCCGGGGACAGGGGGCTTCAGCCCCAGCATTTT	CASSPGDRGLQPQHF
NA	once	TRBV7-2	TRBJ1-5	TGTGCCAGCAGCTTATCCGCGGGGGGCCGGGGGGATCAGCCCCAGCATTTT	CASSLSAGGRGDQPQHF
TRBD2	NA	TRBV7-3	TRBJ2-2	TGTGCCAGCAGCTCCCTAGCGGGGGGGTCCACCGGGGAGCTGTTTTTT	CASSSLAGGSTGELFF
TRBD1	NA	TRBV16	TRBJ1-2	TGTGCCAGCAGCCAATCGACCAGACAGGGTTCTAACTATGGCTACACCTTC	CASSQSTRQGSNYGYTF
TRBD2	NA	TRBV6-6	TRBJ2-1	TGTGCCAGCACCGGGGGGAAGGACAATGAGCAGTTCTTC	CASTGGKDNEQFF
TRBD1	NA	TRBV4-2	TRBJ2-2	TGTGCCAGCAGCACCCAGACTTGGACAGGGGGAGTTGGTACCGGGGAGCTGTTTTTT	CASSTQTWTGGVGTGELFF
TRBD2	few	TRBV5-3	TRBJ2-1	TGTGCCAGAAGCTTGGCCGTGCGGGGGGGCTTCTATGAGCAGTTCTTC	CARSLAVRGGFYEQFF
NA	once	TRBV29-1	TRBJ2-7	TGCAGCGTTGAGAAAGTTCAGGGTAACGAGCAGTACTTC	CSVEKVQGNEQYF
NA	NA	TRBV10-2	TRBJ1-1	TGCGCCAGCAGAATGGGCAGGGGAACTGAAGCTTTCTTT	CASRMGRGTEAFF
TRBD1	NA	TRBV6-1	TRBJ1-6	TGTGCCAGCAGTGAGGGACAGCTTAATTCACCCCTCCACTTT	CASSEGQLNSPLHF
NA	NA	TRBV5-6	TRBJ2-4	TGTGCCAGCAGCTTTTGGGGGGACCAAGCCAAAAACATTCAGTACTTC	CASSFWGDQAKNIQYF
TRBD1	few	TRBV5-1	TRBJ2-4	TGCGCCAGCAGCTTGGACAGGGGGCTTTTACGATACTTC	CASSLDRGLLRYF
NA	NA	TRBV7-6	TRBJ1-3	TGTGCCAGCAGCCACGGGGGGGCTCCGGGAAACACCATATATTTT	CASSHGGAPGNTIYF
NA	once	TRBV6-5	TRBJ2-7	TGTGCCAGCAGTTACTTCGGGGTCGAGCAGTACTTC	CASSYFGVEQYF
TRBD2	NA	TRBV5-1	TRBJ2-3	TGCGCCAGCAGCTTTATAGCGGGGGGCACAGATACGCAGTATTTT	CASSFIAGGTDTQYF